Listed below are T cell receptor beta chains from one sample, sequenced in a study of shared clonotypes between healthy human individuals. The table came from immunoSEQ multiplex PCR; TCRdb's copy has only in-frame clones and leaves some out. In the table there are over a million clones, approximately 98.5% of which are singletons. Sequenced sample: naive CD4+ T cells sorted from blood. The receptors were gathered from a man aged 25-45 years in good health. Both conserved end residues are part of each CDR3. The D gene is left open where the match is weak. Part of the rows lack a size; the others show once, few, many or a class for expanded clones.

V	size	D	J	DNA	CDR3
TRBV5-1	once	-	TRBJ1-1	TGCGCCAGCAGCGCGATAGGCGGGGGAGCTTTCTTT	CASSAIGGGAFF
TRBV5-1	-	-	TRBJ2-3	TGCGCCACCAAGGCCCTGGCCCACACAGATACGCAGTATTTT	CATKALAHTDTQYF
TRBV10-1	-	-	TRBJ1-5	TGCGCCAGCAGTGAGGAACAGGGAAGGGAGTCCAATCAGCCCCAGCATTTT	CASSEEQGRESNQPQHF
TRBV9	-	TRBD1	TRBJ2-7	TGTGCCAGCAGCAGGGACAGGGGGTCCTACGAGCAGTACTTC	CASSRDRGSYEQYF
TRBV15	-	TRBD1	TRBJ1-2	TGTGCCACCAGCAGTTTACTCGGGACAGGGTATGGCTACACCTTC	CATSSLLGTGYGYTF
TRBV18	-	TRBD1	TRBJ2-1	TGTGCCAGCTCACCGGGACAGAACTCCTACAATGAGCAGTTCTTC	CASSPGQNSYNEQFF
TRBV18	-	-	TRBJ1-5	TGTGCCAGCTCACCAAGTATCGGGCCCCAGCATTTT	CASSPSIGPQHF
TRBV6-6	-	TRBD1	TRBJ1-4	TGTGCCAGCAGTTACTCGACAGGGGGTGGGGAAAAACTGTTTTTT	CASSYSTGGGEKLFF
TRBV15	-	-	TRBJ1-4	TGTGCCACCAGCAGAGAAGCGACCGCAACTAATGAAAAACTGTTTTTT	CATSREATATNEKLFF
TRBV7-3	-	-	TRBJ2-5	TGTGCCAGCAGCCGGGGTAGTCAAGAGACCCAGTACTTC	CASSRGSQETQYF
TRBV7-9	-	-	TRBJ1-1	TGTGCCAGCAGCTTAGCCTCAACCGGGGGCTACACTGAAGCTTTCTTT	CASSLASTGGYTEAFF
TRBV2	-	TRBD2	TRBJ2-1	TGTGCCAGCAGTGAGGGGACTAGCAACAATGAGCAGTTCTTC	CASSEGTSNNEQFF
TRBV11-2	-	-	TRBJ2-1	TGTGCCAGCAGCCTTTCGACTAGGGTCTATGAGCAGTTCTTC	CASSLSTRVYEQFF
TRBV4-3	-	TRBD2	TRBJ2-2	TGCGCCAGCAGCCGACTAGCGGGGACGAACACCGGGGAGCTGTTTTTT	CASSRLAGTNTGELFF
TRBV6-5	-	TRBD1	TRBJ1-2	TGTGCCAGCAGTACGTCCCGGGACAGGGTCTATGGCTACACCTTC	CASSTSRDRVYGYTF
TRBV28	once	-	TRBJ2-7	TGTGCCAGCCGGGGGGGACAGAGTTTCTACGAGCAGTACTTC	CASRGGQSFYEQYF
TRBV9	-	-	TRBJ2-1	TGTGCCAGCAGCCTCGGGCCACCACTTATATACAATGAGCAGTTCTTC	CASSLGPPLIYNEQFF
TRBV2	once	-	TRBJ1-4	TGTGCCAGCAGTTTCGGCCCAACTAATGAAAAACTGTTTTTT	CASSFGPTNEKLFF
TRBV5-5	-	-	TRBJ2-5	TGTGCCAGCAGCCGAGGGCCGACCGGGGTAGAGACCCAGTACTTC	CASSRGPTGVETQYF
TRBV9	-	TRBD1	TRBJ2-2	TGTGCCAGCAGCCACAGGGGGTTGAACACCGGGGAGCTGTTTTTT	CASSHRGLNTGELFF
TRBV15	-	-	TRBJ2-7	TGTGCCACCAGCCCCGGGGGGCTGTACGAGCAGTACTTC	CATSPGGLYEQYF
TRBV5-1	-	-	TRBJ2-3	TGCGCCAGCAGCCCCCCAATGGTGGATACGCAGTATTTT	CASSPPMVDTQYF
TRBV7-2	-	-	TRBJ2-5	TGTGCCAGCAGCTTAGTTCCGGGGTGGTACGAGACCCAGTACTTC	CASSLVPGWYETQYF
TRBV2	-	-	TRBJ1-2	TGTGCCAGCCTAGGACGAGTCGGCGGCTACACCTTC	CASLGRVGGYTF
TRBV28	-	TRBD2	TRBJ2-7	TGTGCCAGCACGCTAGCGGGATTTGTTGAGCAGTACTTC	CASTLAGFVEQYF
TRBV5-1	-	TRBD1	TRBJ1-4	TGCGCCAGCAGCTTGCTACCGGGACAGGGAGATGAAAAACTGTTTTTT	CASSLLPGQGDEKLFF
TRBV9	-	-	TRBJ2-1	TGTGCCAGCAGCGTAGGCCTAGACAATGAGCAGTTCTTC	CASSVGLDNEQFF
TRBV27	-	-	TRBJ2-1	TGTGCCAGCAAGGTGCCGAGCTCCTACAATGAGCAGTTCTTC	CASKVPSSYNEQFF
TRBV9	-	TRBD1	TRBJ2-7	TGTGCCAGCAGCGTAGATGCAGGGGGCAGGTCCTACGAGCAGTACTTC	CASSVDAGGRSYEQYF